The 3 T cell receptor beta chains presented below share a single source sample, sequenced in a study of cytomegalovirus exposure and HLA in healthy donors. The primer mix had 60 Vbeta and 13 Jbeta primers. Clones were read by immunoSEQ multiplex PCR, and TCRdb kept only the in-frame ones, dropping some. The sample contains 110,000 to 150,000 clones, roughly 73% of which appear only once. Sequencing was performed on PBMCs. These receptors were taken from a man between 35 and 55 years old in good health and CMV-seronegative.

This clone was counted only a few times. The chain has TRBV4-3 and TRBJ2-2; 9 bases are a match to TRBD1. Germline trimming cut 5 bases from V and 7 bases from J; bases unmatched to any gene: 8. In germline, CDR1 is LGHNA, CDR2 YSLEER. The CDR3 runs 15 residues. CDR3 region: CASSETGGASGELFF. The CDR3 nucleotides are TGCGCCAGCAGCGAAACAGGGGGCGCGAGCGGGGAGCTGTTTTTT.

The chain has TRBV13 and TRBJ2-1; the D gene is possibly TRBD1 (6 bases). Germline V lookup: CDR1 PRHDT, CDR2 FYEKMQ (reference sequence). The CDR3 totals 15 residues. V dropped 6 bases and J dropped 6 bases, with 18 bases sitting between them. The CDR3: CASRAGTGLGNEQFF. Written as DNA, the CDR3 is TGTGCCAGCAGGGCTGGAACAGGGCTGGGCAATGAGCAGTTCTTC.

The rearrangement uses TRBV18 and TRBJ2-7, with a possible D match to TRBD1 (5 bases). The CDR3 has 16 residues. The V and J ends lost 0 bases and 0 bases respectively, with 12 bases between them. CDR1 is KGHSH and CDR2 is LQKENI in the germline V gene. This CDR3 reads CASSPPSQDSSYEQYF. CDR3 DNA sequence: TGTGCCAGCTCACCACCCTCACAGGATAGCTCCTACGAGCAGTACTTC.